Below are 29 T cell receptor beta chains sequenced from a single sample in a study of Ad26.COV2.S vaccination and SARS-CoV-2 variants. Regarding treatment: roughly 18 received Ad26.COV2.S at low or high dose, single or two shots; 5 received placebo; per-sample allocation not given. Day 63 after the first vaccine or placebo injection was the time point for sampling. This table comes from immunoSEQ multiplex PCR, and its TCRdb copy is limited to in-frame clones, with some not included. Of roughly 500,000 clones listed, roughly 87% were seen once; the top ten hold roughly 13%. The source material was peripheral blood, sampled in a trial of Ad26.COV2.S vaccine versus placebo. All receptors come from a person aged 18-65 years who received the Ad26.COV2.S COVID-19 vaccine or a placebo.

The V gene is TRBV5-1, the J gene TRBJ2-7; no definite D call. The V and J ends lost 0 bases and 3 bases respectively, with 10 bases between them. In germline, CDR1 is SGHRS, CDR2 YFSETQ. The CDR3 consists of 14 residues. CDR3 in DNA: TGCGCCAGCAGCTTGGCCGGAGACAACTACGAGCAGTACTTC. Protein product: CASSLAGDNYEQYF.

V and J are TRBV28 and TRBJ2-3; 9 nucleotides align to TRBD2. V was pared by 6 bases and J by 2 bases, with 6 bases of the junction left unmatched. There are 15 residues in the CDR3. Germline lookup yields CDR1 MDHEN and CDR2 SYDVKM. As DNA, the CDR3 is TGTGCCAGCAGGAACCTAGCGGGAAACACAGATACGCAGTATTTT. Translating it yields CASRNLAGNTDTQYF.

The rearrangement joins TRBV29-1 to TRBJ1-1; 7 bases fit TRBD1. The germline V gene encodes CDR1 SQVTM and CDR2 ANQGSEA. Unmatched junction bases numbered 2, after V lost 6 bases and J lost 4 bases. This CDR3 is built from 11 residues. The CDR3 region has the DNA TGCAGCGTGGGGACAGCCACTGAAGCTTTCTTT. Its protein product is CSVGTATEAFF.

The J gene is TRBJ2-7, the V gene TRBV30; D remains ambiguous. V gave up 5 bases and J gave up 2 bases, with 13 bases separating them. The CDR3 runs to 13 residues. Per germline, CDR1 GTSNPN and CDR2 SVGIG (reference sequence). CDR3 coding DNA: TGTGCCTGGTTAGGGCGACTTCCCTACGAGCAGTACTTC. This codes for CAWLGRLPYEQYF.

The chain employs TRBV7-2 and TRBJ1-5; the match to TRBD1 covers 11 bases. Germline loops: CDR1 SGHTA, CDR2 FQGNSA. The V gene end was trimmed by 5 bases and the J gene end by 10 bases; junction bases not matched to a gene: 13. CDR3 size: 16 residues. CDR3 sequence: CASSKSIGQGAAPQHF. The CDR3 bases are TGTGCCAGCAGCAAAAGCATCGGACAGGGGGCGGCCCCCCAGCATTTT.

This clone was seen only a few times. CDR3 in DNA: TGTGCCAGCAGCCAACACCGGGGGATAAGCCAGCCCCAGCATTTT. The encoded protein is CASSQHRGISQPQHF. This chain joins TRBV3-1 (or the pseudogene TRBV3-2) and TRBJ1-5; tentative D call: TRBD1 (5 bases). Looked up from germline, CDR1 is LGHDT and CDR2 is YNNKEL (reference sequence). The CDR3 has 15 amino acids. Trimming removed 2 bases from V and 7 bases from J, with 15 bases in between.

This rearrangement joins TRBV19 to TRBJ1-5, with 10 positions matching TRBD1. Germline CDR1 reads LNHDA; CDR2 reads SQIVND (reference sequence). The J segment lost 1 base and the V segment lost 9 bases, leaving 6 bases of the junction unmatched. The CDR3 sequence is 15 residues long. The CDR3 nucleotides read TGTGCCAGCGCCGGGACAGGGGAAAGCAATCAGCCCCAGCATTTT. It translates to CASAGTGESNQPQHF.

The chain has TRBV30 and TRBJ2-3, with TRBD2 matching 10 bases. The CDR3 runs to 16 residues. The germline CDR1 and CDR2 sequences are GTSNPN and SVGIG (reference sequence). The junction had 13 bases not matched to a gene; V was cut back by 4 bases and J by 6 bases. CDR3 amino acids: CAWTLGLAGAGDTQYF. DNA of the CDR3: TGTGCCTGGACCCTTGGGCTAGCGGGAGCCGGGGATACGCAGTATTTT.

This chain joins TRBV28 and TRBJ1-2; 8 bases fit TRBD1. J gave up 6 bases and V 5 bases, and 8 bases lay outside the gene matches. CDR3 length: 14 residues. Germline lookup yields CDR1 MDHEN and CDR2 SYDVKM. This CDR3 reads CASSSEDRADGYTF. The CDR3 nucleotides read TGTGCCAGCAGTAGTGAGGACAGGGCAGATGGCTACACCTTC.

The V call is TRBV9, the J call TRBJ2-3, with 8 bases fitting TRBD2. V dropped 4 bases and J dropped 9; count of bases not matched to a gene: 13. The CDR3 runs 15 residues. CDR1 and CDR2 from the germline V gene are SGDLS and YYNGEE. The CDR3 DNA follows: TGTGCCAGCAGCCCAGGGCCCCCTACTAGCGGAACGCAGTATTTT. It is translated as CASSPGPPTSGTQYF.

The chain combines TRBV4-1 with TRBJ2-1; 8 bases line up with TRBD2. Germline V gene lookup returns CDR1 MGHRA and CDR2 YSYEKL. This CDR3 has 14 residues. Unmatched junction bases numbered 4, after V lost 4 bases and J lost 5 bases. The CDR3 protein is CASSPLGLDNEQFF. The CDR3 DNA follows: TGCGCCAGCAGCCCACTGGGACTAGACAATGAGCAGTTCTTC.

The chain combines TRBV10-3 with TRBJ2-7; TRBD1 is a possible D gene (6 bases). The germline V gene encodes CDR1 ENHRY and CDR2 SYGVKD. V lost 7 bases and J 2 bases, leaving 15 bases between the germline ends. There are 14 residues in the CDR3. The CDR3 loop reads CAITNQGLPYEQYF. In nucleotides, the CDR3 is TGTGCCATCACTAACCAGGGGCTTCCCTACGAGCAGTACTTC.

This clone was counted a single time. The rearrangement links TRBV29-1 to TRBJ2-1; 8 nucleotides match TRBD2. Trimming took 7 bases from V and 4 from J; bases not matched to a gene: 3. Germline V gene lookup returns CDR1 SQVTM and CDR2 ANQGSEA. The CDR3 runs 12 residues. CDR3 bases: TGCAGCGGTGGGACTAGGTACAATGAGCAGTTCTTC. This gives the protein CSGGTRYNEQFF.

This clone appeared a single time. The genes are TRBV18 and TRBJ1-2; 7 bases align to TRBD1. The CDR3 consists of 16 residues. V was pared by 0 bases and J by 3 bases, with 7 bases of the junction left unmatched. The germline V gene encodes CDR1 KGHSH and CDR2 LQKENI. The CDR3 bases are TGTGCCAGCTCACCACCGAGACAGGGCGTTGACTATGGCTACACCTTC. It encodes CASSPPRQGVDYGYTF.

V is TRBV28 and J is TRBJ2-3; 11 nucleotides match TRBD2. CDR1 is MDHEN, CDR2 SYDVKM, per germline. J lost 2 bases, V lost 6 bases, and 10 bases had no gene match. The CDR3 length is 17 residues. The CDR3 reads CASRLPGLAADTDTQYF. CDR3 nucleotide sequence: TGTGCCAGCAGACTACCGGGACTAGCGGCGGACACAGATACGCAGTATTTT.

This clone has only a few counts. This sequence joins TRBV16 and TRBJ1-2; D uncertain. This CDR3 spans 15 amino acids. Per the germline V gene, CDR1 is KGHSY and CDR2 is FQNENV. Trimming shortened V by 4 bases and J by 4 bases, and 16 bases separated the two germline ends. CDR3 loop: CASSPDGLFPYGYTF. CDR3 in DNA: TGTGCCAGCAGCCCGGACGGTCTCTTCCCCTATGGCTACACCTTC.

V usage is TRBV4-1 and J usage is TRBJ2-3; D ambiguous. The CDR3 extends over 15 amino acids. Germline values: CDR1 MGHRA, CDR2 YSYEKL. Deletions cut 7 bases from V and 3 bases from J, with 17 bases between. The DNA of the CDR3 is TGCGCCAGCACCAATATCGGCAGCTATACAGATACGCAGTATTTT. It specifies CASTNIGSYTDTQYF.

The chain recombines TRBV4-2 with TRBJ2-7; the match to TRBD2 covers 9 bases. Germline V gene lookup returns CDR1 LGHNA and CDR2 YNFKEQ. This CDR3 is 16 amino acids long. After removal of 1 base from V and 4 bases from J, the junction contained 8 bases not matched to a gene. CDR3 region: CASSQASGTSTYEQYF. CDR3 bases: TGTGCCAGCAGCCAAGCTTCCGGGACTAGCACGTACGAGCAGTACTTC.

This clone was recorded many times. Mismatch with germline at one junction end may stem from a read error. The V and J genes are TRBV6-4 and TRBJ1-5; no reliable D call. The germline CDR1 and CDR2 sequences are MRHNA and SNTAGT. The CDR3 runs 8 residues. This CDR3 is CASTEAPF. The CDR3 DNA is TGTGCCAGCACTGAGGCCCCGTTT.

The V call is TRBV10-3, the J call TRBJ2-7; D unclear. The CDR3 sequence is 14 residues long. In germline, CDR1 is ENHRY, CDR2 SYGVKD. Trimming took off 3 bases at V and 4 bases at J, with 13 bases between the two ends. The CDR3 protein is CAISDPLQSYEQYF. The CDR3 region has the DNA TGTGCCATCAGTGACCCCCTTCAGAGTTACGAGCAGTACTTC.

The chain recombines TRBV30 with TRBJ1-4; a possible D gene is TRBD1 (5 bases). CDR3 length equals 16 residues. V was pared by 3 bases and J by 2 bases, with 16 bases between. Germline V CDR1 and CDR2: GTSNPN, SVGIG (reference sequence). The CDR3 spells CAWSPLGTNTNEKLFF. The DNA for the CDR3 is TGTGCCTGGAGCCCCTTGGGGACGAACACTAATGAAAAACTGTTTTTT.

CDR3 DNA sequence: TGTGCCACCAGCCGGGCGGATGAGCAGTTCTTC. Encoded protein: CATSRADEQFF. This chain links TRBV24-1 with TRBJ2-1; D ambiguous. V was cut by 7 bases and J by 8 bases, with 8 bases left in between. CDR3 length: 11 residues. Germline V gene sequence: CDR1 KGHDR, CDR2 SFDVKD.

This clone has a handful of counts. The CDR3 loop is CATPLVSNTGELFF. CDR3 bases: TGTGCCACCCCGCTAGTCTCGAACACCGGGGAGCTGTTTTTT. The gene calls are TRBV7-9 and TRBJ2-2; D is ambiguous. The germline CDR1 and CDR2 sequences are SEHNR and FQNEAQ (reference sequence). The V end lost 10 bases, the J end lost 0 bases, and 12 bases lay between the germline ends. CDR3 length: 14 residues. Full variable domain (missing parts from reference TRBV7-9 and TRBJ2-2): DTGVSQNPRHKITKRGQNVTFRCDPISEHNRLYWYRQTLGQGPEFLTYFQNEAQLEKSRLLSDRFSAERPKGSFSTLEIQRTEQGDSAMYLCATPLVSNTGELFFGEGSRLTVL.

This sequence joins TRBV9 and TRBJ2-3; 10 positions agree with TRBD2. Germline trimming cut 0 bases from V and 4 bases from J; bases unmatched to any gene: 8. The CDR3 totals 17 residues. In germline, CDR1 is SGDLS, CDR2 YYNGEE. The CDR3: CASSVEAGGPGADTQYF. CDR3 nucleotides: TGTGCCAGCAGCGTAGAAGCGGGAGGGCCTGGGGCAGATACGCAGTATTTT.

The rearrangement joins TRBV19 to TRBJ1-3; no reliable D call. Germline CDR1 LNHDA, CDR2 SQIVND (reference sequence). The germline V and J ends were trimmed by 3 bases and 0 bases, with 9 bases remaining between them. The CDR3 contains 15 residues. CDR3 region: CASSIGGNSGNTIYF. The CDR3 coding sequence is TGTGCCAGTAGTATTGGCGGGAACTCTGGAAACACCATATATTTT.

This chain connects TRBV14 to TRBJ1-6; no reliable D call. The CDR3 spans 16 residues. V dropped 1 base and J dropped 4 bases, with 11 bases sitting between them. Germline V lookup: CDR1 SGHDN, CDR2 FVKESK. CDR3 protein: CASSQGLYSYNSPLHF. CDR3 nucleotide sequence: TGTGCCAGCAGCCAAGGGTTGTATTCGTATAATTCACCCCTCCACTTT.

The chain combines TRBV19 with TRBJ2-7, with D tentatively TRBD1 (6 bases). CDR3 length: 16 residues. The V end lost 5 bases, the J end lost 4 bases, and 21 bases lay between the germline ends. Germline V gene sequence: CDR1 LNHDA, CDR2 SQIVND (reference sequence). This CDR3 is CASSFGWGPNLYEQYF. The DNA for the CDR3 is TGTGCCAGTAGTTTTGGTTGGGGGCCAAACTTATACGAGCAGTACTTC.

The chain employs TRBV4-3 and TRBJ2-7; TRBD2 agrees at 12 bases. V lost 4 bases and J lost 4; bases outside the gene matches: 5. Germline values: CDR1 LGHNA, CDR2 YSLEER. This CDR3 has 15 residues. The CDR3 is CASSRQTSGSYEQYF. CDR3 DNA sequence: TGCGCCAGCAGCCGTCAGACTAGCGGGAGTTACGAGCAGTACTTC.

In DNA form, the CDR3 reads TGCGCCAGCAGCCAACAGGACAGGGTAGAAGAAAAACTGTTTTTT. It translates to CASSQQDRVEEKLFF. This rearrangement joins TRBV4-3 to TRBJ1-4, with TRBD1 identical over 8 bases. The CDR3 sequence is 15 residues long. CDR1 is LGHNA and CDR2 is YSLEER in the germline V gene. The junction had 7 bases not matched to a gene; V was cut back by 2 bases and J by 8 bases.